This T cell receptor (beta chain) originates from a study of blood T cell repertoires in COVID-19. The wider study: The origin of the acute and convalescent COVID-19 samples was the United States, Italy and Spain. T cells, B-cell-depleted T cells, or PBMCs supplied cDNA or gDNA.

The CDR3 is 17 residues long. V lost 0 bases, J lost 4 bases, and 8 bases stayed unmatched. Germline-derived CDR1 and CDR2 are SGHRS and YFSETQ. This table comes from immunoSEQ multiplex PCR, and its TCRdb copy is limited to in-frame clones, with some not included. The sample has 440,000 or so clones; about 88% are singletons. This chain connects TRBV5-1 to TRBJ1-5, with 9 nucleotides matching TRBD1. Material: peripheral blood. This receptor was obtained from a middle-aged woman with COVID-19, enrolled during active disease. In nucleotides, the CDR3 is TGCGCCAGCAGCTTGGGGACAGGGGCCTCCCCTAATCAGCCCCAGCATTTT. This gives the protein CASSLGTGASPNQPQHF.